This TCR beta chain stems from a study of T cells in Graves' hyperthyroidism and ophthalmopathy. The CDR3 regions of TCR beta were amplified from RNA transcripts. TCR CDR3 underwent first-round RT-PCR with the HTBI primer set. TCRdb re-analysed the multiplex PCR reads in MiXCR, keeping a single row per CDR3 protein. The profile shows approximately 690,000 distinct CDR3 sequences, 13% to 15% of them singletons. Only a few counts were recorded for this clonotype. The CDR3 runs 15 residues. Trimming pared 5 bases from V and 4 bases from J, leaving 18 bases between. Germline CDR1 and CDR2: DFQATT and SNEGSKA (reference sequence).

The sample consisted of blood. The chain combines TRBV20-1 with TRBJ2-1; D is unresolved. The clonotype comes from a woman between 45 and 60 years old with Graves' ophthalmopathy. The CDR3 sequence: CSAQPIKRGYNEQFF. The CDR3 coding sequence is TGCAGTGCTCAGCCGATTAAACGCGGATACAATGAGCAGTTCTTC.